These T cell receptor beta chains were read from a single sample in a study of blood T cell repertoires in COVID-19. Repertoires were generated with immunoSEQ multiplex PCR, while TCRdb's copy carries only in-frame clones and drops some. The data contain tens of thousands of clones, nearly 80% of them singletons. Source material: peripheral blood. The receptors shown here come from a man aged 80 or over with acute or convalescent COVID-19. The CDR3 runs from the conserved cysteine through the conserved F or W. The D gene is left open where the match is weak. Clone size is shown for a subset of rows, as once, few, many or a class of expanded clone.

cdr3_aa	cdr3_nt	d_call	v_call	j_call	clone_size
CASSLRQGAWNEQYF	TGTGCCAGCAGCTTAAGGCAGGGGGCCTGGAACGAGCAGTACTTC	TRBD1	TRBV7-2	TRBJ2-7	.
CASSLRQGDEKLFF	TGCGCCAGCAGCTTGCGGCAGGGTGATGAAAAACTGTTTTTT	.	TRBV5-1	TRBJ1-4	.
CASSFPGQGTEKLFF	TGTGCCAGCAGCTTCCCGGGACAGGGGACTGAAAAACTGTTTTTT	TRBD1	TRBV5-5	TRBJ1-4	.
CASLRGRGGYTF	TGTGCCAGCCTCAGGGGCAGGGGGGGCTACACCTTC	TRBD1	TRBV12-3/TRBV12-4	TRBJ1-2	.
CASGLEGGSSPLHF	TGTGCTAGTGGTTTAGAAGGGGGAAGTTCACCCCTCCACTTT	.	TRBV12-5	TRBJ1-6	.
CASSPRAGGRAGNEQFF	TGTGCCAGCAGCCCAAGAGCGGGGGGGCGGGCTGGCAATGAGCAGTTCTTC	TRBD2	TRBV5-5	TRBJ2-1	.
CASSQVLAGGTNEQFF	TGTGCCAGCAGCCAAGTATTAGCGGGGGGGACGAATGAGCAGTTCTTC	TRBD2	TRBV3-1/TRBV3-2	TRBJ2-1	.
CASRIKGGSYGYTF	TGTGCCAGCAGGATAAAAGGGGGCTCCTATGGCTACACCTTC	TRBD1	TRBV2	TRBJ1-2	medium-sized
CASSLGQLQETQYF	TGTGCCAGCAGCTTAGGACAGCTCCAAGAGACCCAGTACTTC	.	TRBV5-5	TRBJ2-5	.
CATKMAPNRVAGFYEQYF	TGTGCCACCAAAATGGCCCCGAATCGCGTCGCGGGCTTCTACGAGCAGTACTTC	.	TRBV24-1	TRBJ2-7	.
CASSDDWSGYTF	TGTGCCAGCAGTGACGACTGGAGTGGCTACACCTTC	.	TRBV6-1	TRBJ1-2	.
CASSRQGYEQYF	TGCGCCAGCAGCAGACAGGGCTACGAGCAGTACTTC	TRBD1	TRBV5-1	TRBJ2-7	.
CASSSARDRIYEQYF	TGTGCCAGCAGTTCCGCCAGGGACAGAATCTACGAGCAGTACTTC	TRBD1	TRBV25-1	TRBJ2-7	few
CAWSVQVGTEAFF	TGTGCCTGGAGTGTACAGGTGGGCACTGAAGCTTTCTTT	.	TRBV30	TRBJ1-1	.
CASSFWGERVGDGYTF	TGTGCCAGCAGTTTTTGGGGGGAGAGAGTCGGGGACGGCTACACCTTC	.	TRBV28	TRBJ1-2	.
CASSVTGTGEYNEQFF	TGTGCCAGTAGTGTAACCGGGACAGGGGAGTACAATGAGCAGTTCTTC	TRBD1	TRBV19	TRBJ2-1	.
CASSYIGGNQPQHF	TGTGCCAGTAGTTACATAGGAGGGAATCAGCCCCAGCATTTT	.	TRBV19	TRBJ1-5	.
CAWSKLNEQFF	TGTGCCTGGAGTAAATTAAATGAGCAGTTCTTC	.	TRBV30	TRBJ2-1	.
CASSLTSGGAYEQFF	TGCGCCAGCAGCTTAACTAGCGGGGGGGCCTATGAGCAGTTCTTC	TRBD2	TRBV5-1	TRBJ2-1	.
CASSQDGNSRNEQFF	TGTGCCAGCAGCCAAGACGGGAACAGCCGAAATGAGCAGTTCTTC	.	TRBV3-1/TRBV3-2	TRBJ2-1	.
CASSWGQGNTEAFF	TGTGCCAGCAGCTGGGGACAGGGGAACACTGAAGCTTTCTTT	TRBD1	TRBV7-2	TRBJ1-1	.
CASSLRQGEYGYTF	TGCGCCAGCAGCCTTCGACAGGGGGAATATGGCTACACCTTC	TRBD1	TRBV4-3	TRBJ1-2	.
CASSLQQGSDTQYF	TGTGCTAGCAGCTTACAACAGGGCTCAGATACGCAGTATTTT	.	TRBV7-7	TRBJ2-3	.
CASSPQGAGATEAFF	TGCGCCAGCAGCCCCCAGGGGGCAGGGGCCACTGAAGCTTTCTTT	TRBD1	TRBV5-1	TRBJ1-1	.
CASSLGQTATNEKLFF	TGTGCCAGCAGCTTGGGACAGACTGCAACTAATGAAAAACTGTTTTTT	TRBD1	TRBV7-9	TRBJ1-4	.
CASSLGWGGAYEQYF	TGTGCCAGCAGCCTTGGGTGGGGGGGCGCTTACGAGCAGTACTTC	.	TRBV7-2	TRBJ2-7	few
CASLRGDSNEQFF	TGCGCCAGCTTGCGCGGAGATTCCAATGAGCAGTTCTTC	.	TRBV5-1	TRBJ2-1	few
CASSPTGDRGSPLHF	TGCGCCAGCAGCCCCACAGGGGACCGGGGTTCACCCCTCCACTTT	TRBD1	TRBV5-1	TRBJ1-6	.